This TCR beta chain comes out of a study of cytomegalovirus exposure and HLA in healthy donors. For the study at large: Previous work identified roughly 120 million unique TCR beta sequences from about 179 million T cells.

This CDR3 region has 15 residues. V lost 3 bases to trimming and J lost 3 bases; unmatched junction nucleotides: 4. Germline values: CDR1 SGHRS, CDR2 YFSETQ. Primers for the PCR totalled 60 Vbeta and 13 Jbeta. Produced via immunoSEQ multiplex PCR; TCRdb's table is partial and in-frame only. Of 100,000 to 120,000 clones in the sample, around 75% were seen once. Sequencing was performed on PBMCs. The J gene is TRBJ2-2, the V gene TRBV5-1, with 8 bases aligning to TRBD2. This receptor was obtained from a man aged 40-50 years in good health and CMV-seronegative. The CDR3 nucleotides read TGCGCCAGCAGCTATAGAGCGGGGGACACCGGGGAGCTGTTTTTT. This sequence encodes CASSYRAGDTGELFF.